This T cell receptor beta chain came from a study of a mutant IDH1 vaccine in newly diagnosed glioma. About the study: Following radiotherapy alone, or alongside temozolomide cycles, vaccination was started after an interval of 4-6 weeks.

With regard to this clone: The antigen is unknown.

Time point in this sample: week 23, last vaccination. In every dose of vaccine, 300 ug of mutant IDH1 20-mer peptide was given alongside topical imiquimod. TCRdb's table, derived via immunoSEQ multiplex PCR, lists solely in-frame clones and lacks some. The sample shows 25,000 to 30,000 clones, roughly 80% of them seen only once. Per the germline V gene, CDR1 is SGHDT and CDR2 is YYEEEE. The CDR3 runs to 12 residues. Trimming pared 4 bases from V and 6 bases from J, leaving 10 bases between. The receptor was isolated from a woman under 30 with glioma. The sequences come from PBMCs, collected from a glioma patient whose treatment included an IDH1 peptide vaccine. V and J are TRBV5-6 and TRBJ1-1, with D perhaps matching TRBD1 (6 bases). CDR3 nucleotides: TGTGCCAGCAGCGACGGACAGCCTGAAGCTTTCTTT. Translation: CASSDGQPEAFF.